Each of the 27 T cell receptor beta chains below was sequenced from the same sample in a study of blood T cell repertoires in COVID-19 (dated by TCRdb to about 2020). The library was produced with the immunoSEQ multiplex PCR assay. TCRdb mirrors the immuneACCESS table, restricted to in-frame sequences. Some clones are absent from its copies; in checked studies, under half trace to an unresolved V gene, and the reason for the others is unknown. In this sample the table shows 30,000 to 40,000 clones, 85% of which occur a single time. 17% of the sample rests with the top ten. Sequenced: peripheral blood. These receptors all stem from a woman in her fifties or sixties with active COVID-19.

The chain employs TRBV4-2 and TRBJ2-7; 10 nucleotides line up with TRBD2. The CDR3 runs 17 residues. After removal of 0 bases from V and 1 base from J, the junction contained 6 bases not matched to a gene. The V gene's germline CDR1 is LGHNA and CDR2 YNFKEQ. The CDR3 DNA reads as TGTGCCAGCAGCCAAGATCAGTGGACTAGCGGATCCTACGAGCAGTACTTC. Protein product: CASSQDQWTSGSYEQYF.

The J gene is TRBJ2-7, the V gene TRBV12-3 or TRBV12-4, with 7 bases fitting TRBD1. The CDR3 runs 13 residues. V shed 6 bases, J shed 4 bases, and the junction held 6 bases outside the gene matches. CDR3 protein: CASRRGQHYEQYF. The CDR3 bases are TGTGCCAGCAGACGGGGACAGCATTACGAGCAGTACTTC.

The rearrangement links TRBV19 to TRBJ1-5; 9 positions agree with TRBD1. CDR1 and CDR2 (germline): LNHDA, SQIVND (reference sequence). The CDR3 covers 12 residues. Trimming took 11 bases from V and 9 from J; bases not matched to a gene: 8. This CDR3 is CAGGTGYRPQHF. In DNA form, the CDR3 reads TGTGCCGGAGGGACAGGGTATAGGCCCCAGCATTTT.

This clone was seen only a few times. The CDR3 nucleotides are TGTGCCAGCAGCTTAGGTCGGGGGACTGCCGGGACCCAGTACTTC. Protein sequence: CASSLGRGTAGTQYF. The gene calls are TRBV11-2 and TRBJ2-5; D perhaps matches TRBD2 (6 bases). Trimming pared 1 base from V and 7 bases from J, leaving 16 bases between. Germline assignment: CDR1 SGHAT and CDR2 FQNNGV. The CDR3 covers 15 residues.

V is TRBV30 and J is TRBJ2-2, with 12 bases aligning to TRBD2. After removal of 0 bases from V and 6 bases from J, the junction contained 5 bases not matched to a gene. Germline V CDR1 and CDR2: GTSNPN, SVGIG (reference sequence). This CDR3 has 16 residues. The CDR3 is CAWSVETSGRAGELFF. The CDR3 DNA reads TGTGCCTGGAGTGTAGAGACTAGCGGGAGAGCCGGGGAGCTGTTTTTT.

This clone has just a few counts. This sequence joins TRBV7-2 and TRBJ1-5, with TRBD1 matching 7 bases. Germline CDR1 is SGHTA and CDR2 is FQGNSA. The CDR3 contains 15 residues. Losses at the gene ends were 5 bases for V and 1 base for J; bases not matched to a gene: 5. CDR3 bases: TGTGCCAGCAGCAAACAGGGGAGGAGCAATCAGCCCCAGCATTTT. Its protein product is CASSKQGRSNQPQHF.

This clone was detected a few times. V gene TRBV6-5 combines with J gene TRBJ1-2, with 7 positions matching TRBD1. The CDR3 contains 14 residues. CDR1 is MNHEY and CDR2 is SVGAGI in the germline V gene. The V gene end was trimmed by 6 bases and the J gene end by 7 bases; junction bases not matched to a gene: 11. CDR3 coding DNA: TGTGCCAGCAGCAGCCAAGGGGGCGCGGCTGGCTACACCTTC. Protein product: CASSSQGGAAGYTF.

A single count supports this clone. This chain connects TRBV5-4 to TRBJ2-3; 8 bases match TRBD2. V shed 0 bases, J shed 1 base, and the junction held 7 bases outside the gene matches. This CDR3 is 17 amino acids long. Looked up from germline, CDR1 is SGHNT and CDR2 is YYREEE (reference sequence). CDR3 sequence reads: CASSLALSGKGTDTQYF. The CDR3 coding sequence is TGTGCCAGCAGCTTGGCACTTAGCGGGAAGGGCACAGATACGCAGTATTTT.

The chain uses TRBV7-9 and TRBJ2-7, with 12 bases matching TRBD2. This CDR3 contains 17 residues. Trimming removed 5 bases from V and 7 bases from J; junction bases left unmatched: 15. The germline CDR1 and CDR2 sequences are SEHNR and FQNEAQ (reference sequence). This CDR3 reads CASSPTHLLAGGGEQYF. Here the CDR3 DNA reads TGTGCCAGCAGCCCCACCCATCTACTAGCGGGAGGAGGAGAGCAGTACTTC.

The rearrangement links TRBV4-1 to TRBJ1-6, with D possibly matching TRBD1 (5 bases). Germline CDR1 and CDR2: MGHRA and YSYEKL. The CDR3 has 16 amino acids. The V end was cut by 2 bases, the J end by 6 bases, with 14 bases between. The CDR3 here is CASSQSMARANSPLHF. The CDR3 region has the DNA TGCGCCAGCAGCCAAAGTATGGCCAGGGCTAATTCACCCCTCCACTTT.

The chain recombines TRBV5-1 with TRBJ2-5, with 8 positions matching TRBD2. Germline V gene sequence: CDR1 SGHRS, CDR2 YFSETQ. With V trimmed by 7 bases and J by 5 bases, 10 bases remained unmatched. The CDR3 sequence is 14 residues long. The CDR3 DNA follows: TGCGCCAGCCGCCAAGCGGGGGTACGGGAGACCCAGTACTTC. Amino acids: CASRQAGVRETQYF.

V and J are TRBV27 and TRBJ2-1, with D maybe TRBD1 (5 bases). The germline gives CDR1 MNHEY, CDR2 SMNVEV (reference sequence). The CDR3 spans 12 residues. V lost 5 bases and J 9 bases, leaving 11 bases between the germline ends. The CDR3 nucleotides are TGTGCCAGCAGTCCATGGGGCTTTGAGCAGTTCTTC. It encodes CASSPWGFEQFF.

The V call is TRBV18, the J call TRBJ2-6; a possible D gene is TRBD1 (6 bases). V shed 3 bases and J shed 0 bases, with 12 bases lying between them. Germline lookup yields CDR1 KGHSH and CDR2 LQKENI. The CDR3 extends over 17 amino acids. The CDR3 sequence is CASSPPGHSSGANVLTF. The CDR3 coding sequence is TGTGCCAGCTCACCTCCGGGACACTCCTCTGGGGCCAACGTCCTGACTTTC.

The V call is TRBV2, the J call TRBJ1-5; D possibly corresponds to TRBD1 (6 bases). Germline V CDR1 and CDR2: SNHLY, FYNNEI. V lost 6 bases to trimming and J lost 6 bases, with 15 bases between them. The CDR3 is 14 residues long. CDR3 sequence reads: CASSAGAWGQPQHF. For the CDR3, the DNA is TGTGCCAGCAGCGCAGGGGCATGGGGTCAGCCCCAGCATTTT. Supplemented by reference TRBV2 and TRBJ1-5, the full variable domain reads EPEVTQTPSHQVTQMGQEVILRCVPISNHLYFYWYRQILGQKVEFLVSFYNNEISEKSEIFDDQFSVERPDGSNFTLKIRSTKLEDSAMYFCASSAGAWGQPQHFGDGTRLSIL.

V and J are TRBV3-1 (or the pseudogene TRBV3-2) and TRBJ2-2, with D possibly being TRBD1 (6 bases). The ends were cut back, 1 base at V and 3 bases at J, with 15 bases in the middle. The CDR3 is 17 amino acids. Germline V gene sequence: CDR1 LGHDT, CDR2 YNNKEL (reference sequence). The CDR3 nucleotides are TGTGCCAGCAGCCAAGTTGGGGGCAGAGTATACACCGGGGAGCTGTTTTTT. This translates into CASSQVGGRVYTGELFF.

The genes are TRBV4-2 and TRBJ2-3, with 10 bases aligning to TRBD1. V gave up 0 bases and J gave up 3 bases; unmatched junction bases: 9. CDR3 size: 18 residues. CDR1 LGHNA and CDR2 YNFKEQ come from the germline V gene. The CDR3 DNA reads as TGTGCCAGCAGCCAAGATTTGGTGACAGGGGGCTTAACAGATACGCAGTATTTT. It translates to CASSQDLVTGGLTDTQYF.

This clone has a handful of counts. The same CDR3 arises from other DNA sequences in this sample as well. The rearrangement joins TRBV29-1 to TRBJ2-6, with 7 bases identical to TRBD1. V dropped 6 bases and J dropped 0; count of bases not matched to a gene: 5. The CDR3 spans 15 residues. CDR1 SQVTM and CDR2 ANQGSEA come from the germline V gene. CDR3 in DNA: TGCAGCGTGGACCAGGGGGTCTCTGGGGCCAACGTCCTGACTTTC. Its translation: CSVDQGVSGANVLTF.

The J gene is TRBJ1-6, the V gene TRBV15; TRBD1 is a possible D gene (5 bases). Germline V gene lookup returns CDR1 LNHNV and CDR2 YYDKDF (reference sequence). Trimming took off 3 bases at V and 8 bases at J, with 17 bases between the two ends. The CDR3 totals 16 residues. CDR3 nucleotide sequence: TGTGCCACCAGCAGCCTTAGAAGTTCAGGGTATTCACCCCTCCACTTT. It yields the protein CATSSLRSSGYSPLHF.

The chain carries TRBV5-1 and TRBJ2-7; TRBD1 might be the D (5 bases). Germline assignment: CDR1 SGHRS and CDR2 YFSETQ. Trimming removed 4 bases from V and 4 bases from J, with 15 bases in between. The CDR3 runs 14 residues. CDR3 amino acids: CASSQKGREYEQYF. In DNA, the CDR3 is TGCGCCAGCAGCCAGAAAGGCAGGGAATACGAGCAGTACTTC. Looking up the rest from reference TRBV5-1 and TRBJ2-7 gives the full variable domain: KAGVTQTPRYLIKTRGQQVTLSCSPISGHRSVSWYQQTPGQGLQFLFEYFSETQRNKGNFPGRFSGRQFSNSRSEMNVSTLELGDSALYLCASSQKGREYEQYFGPGTRLTVT.

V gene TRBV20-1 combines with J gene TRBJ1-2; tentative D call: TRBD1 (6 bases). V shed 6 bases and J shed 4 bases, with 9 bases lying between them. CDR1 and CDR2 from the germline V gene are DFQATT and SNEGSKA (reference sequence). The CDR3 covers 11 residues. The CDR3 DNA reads TGCAGTGCCGAGACAGGCTATGGCTACACCTTC. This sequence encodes CSAETGYGYTF.

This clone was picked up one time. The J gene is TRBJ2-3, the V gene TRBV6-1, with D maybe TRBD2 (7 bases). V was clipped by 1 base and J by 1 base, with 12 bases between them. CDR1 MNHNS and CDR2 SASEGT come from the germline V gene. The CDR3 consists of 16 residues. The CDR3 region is CASSEVDGGRTDTQYF. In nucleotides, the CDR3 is TGTGCCAGCAGTGAAGTTGACGGGGGGCGCACAGATACGCAGTATTTT.

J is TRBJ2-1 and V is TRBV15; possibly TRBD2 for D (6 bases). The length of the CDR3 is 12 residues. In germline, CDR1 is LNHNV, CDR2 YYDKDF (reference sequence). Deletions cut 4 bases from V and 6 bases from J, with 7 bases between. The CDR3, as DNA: TGTGCCACCAGCAAGACTAGCAATGAGCAGTTCTTC. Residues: CATSKTSNEQFF.

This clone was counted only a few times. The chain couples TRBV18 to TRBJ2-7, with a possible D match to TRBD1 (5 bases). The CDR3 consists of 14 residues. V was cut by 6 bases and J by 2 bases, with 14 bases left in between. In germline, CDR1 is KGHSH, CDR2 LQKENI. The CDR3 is CASSRGAQTYEQYF. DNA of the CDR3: TGTGCCAGCTCTCGTGGGGCCCAAACCTACGAGCAGTACTTC. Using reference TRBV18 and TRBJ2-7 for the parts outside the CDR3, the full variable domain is NAGVMQNPRHLVRRRGQEARLRCSPMKGHSHVYWYRQLPEEGLKFMVYLQKENIIDESGMPKERFSAEFPKEGPSILRIQQVVRGDSAAYFCASSRGAQTYEQYFGPGTRLTVT.

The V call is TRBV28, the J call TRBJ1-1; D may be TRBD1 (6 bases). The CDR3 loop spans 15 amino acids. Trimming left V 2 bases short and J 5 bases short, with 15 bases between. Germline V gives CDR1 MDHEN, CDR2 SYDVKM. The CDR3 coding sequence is TGTGCCAGCAGTTTAGTAAGTCCAAGGGGGACTGAAGCTTTCTTT. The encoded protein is CASSLVSPRGTEAFF.

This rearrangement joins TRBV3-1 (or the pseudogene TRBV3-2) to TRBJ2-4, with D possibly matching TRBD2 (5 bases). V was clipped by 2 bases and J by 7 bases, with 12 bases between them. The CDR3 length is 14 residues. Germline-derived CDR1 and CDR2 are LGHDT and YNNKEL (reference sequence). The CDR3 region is CASSQRGMENIQYF. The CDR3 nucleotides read TGTGCCAGCAGCCAAAGAGGGATGGAGAACATTCAGTACTTC.

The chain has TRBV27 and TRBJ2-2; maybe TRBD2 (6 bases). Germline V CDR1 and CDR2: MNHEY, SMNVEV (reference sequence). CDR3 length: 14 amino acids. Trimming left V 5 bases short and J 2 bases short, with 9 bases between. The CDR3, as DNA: TGTGCCAGCAGTCTAGCGATAAACACCGGGGAGCTGTTTTTT. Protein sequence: CASSLAINTGELFF.

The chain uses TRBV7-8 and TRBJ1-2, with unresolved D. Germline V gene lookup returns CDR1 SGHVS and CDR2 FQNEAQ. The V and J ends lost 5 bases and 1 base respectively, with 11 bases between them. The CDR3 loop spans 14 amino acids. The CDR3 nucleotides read TGTGCCAGCAGCGATCGGAGATTTAACTATGGCTACACCTTC. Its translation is CASSDRRFNYGYTF.